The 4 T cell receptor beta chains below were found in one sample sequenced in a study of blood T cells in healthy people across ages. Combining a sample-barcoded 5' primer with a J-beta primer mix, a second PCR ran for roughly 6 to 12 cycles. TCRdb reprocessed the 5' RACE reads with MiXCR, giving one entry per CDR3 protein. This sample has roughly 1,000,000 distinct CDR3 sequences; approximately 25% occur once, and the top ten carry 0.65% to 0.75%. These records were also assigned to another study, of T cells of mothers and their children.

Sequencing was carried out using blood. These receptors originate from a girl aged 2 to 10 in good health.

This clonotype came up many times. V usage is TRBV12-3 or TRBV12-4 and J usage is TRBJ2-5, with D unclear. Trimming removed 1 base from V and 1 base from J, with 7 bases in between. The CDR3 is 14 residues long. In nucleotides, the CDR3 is TGTGCCAGCAGTTTAGTAGGGATCCAAGAGACCCAGTACTTC. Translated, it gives CASSLVGIQETQYF.

As DNA, the CDR3 is TGTGCAAGTCGCTTGGGGGGAGATCCAATAGCCAAAAACATTCAGTACTTC. Translated: CASRLGGDPIAKNIQYF. The V gene is TRBV12-2, the J gene TRBJ2-4; the table's D call, TRBD1, was not checked against the DNA. TRBV12-2 is classified as a pseudogene. CDR3 size: 17 residues.

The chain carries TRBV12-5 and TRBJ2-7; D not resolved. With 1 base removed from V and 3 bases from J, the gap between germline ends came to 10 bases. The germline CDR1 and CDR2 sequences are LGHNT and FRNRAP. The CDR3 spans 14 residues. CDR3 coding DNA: TGTGCTAGTGGTTTGGGATTGAAATTCTACGAGCAGTACTTC. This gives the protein CASGLGLKFYEQYF.

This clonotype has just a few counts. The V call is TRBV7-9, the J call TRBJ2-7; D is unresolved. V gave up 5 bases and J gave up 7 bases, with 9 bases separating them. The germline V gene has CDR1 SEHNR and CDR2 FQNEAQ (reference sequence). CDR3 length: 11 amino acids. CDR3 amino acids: CASSILGEQYF. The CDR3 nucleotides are TGTGCCAGCAGCATCCTCGGTGAGCAGTACTTC.